This TCR beta chain originates from a study of blood T cell repertoires in COVID-19. Study details: Specimens from acute and convalescent COVID-19 originated in the United States, Italy and Spain. The analysed material was cDNA or gDNA that came from T cells, B-cell-depleted T cells, or PBMCs.

Trimming removed 8 bases at V and 6 bases at J, with 16 bases between. The germline V gene has CDR1 SGHTA and CDR2 FQGNSA. The CDR3 runs 13 residues. Only a few counts were recorded for this clone. Source study methods: Cell counts per sample came from amplifying reference gene primers. Data came from immunoSEQ multiplex PCR; TCRdb stores just in-frame clones and leaves some out. The DNA was the basis for D and trimming; V, J and clone size are from that table. The table includes around 79,000 clones, around 89% detected once. The genes are TRBV7-2 and TRBJ2-5, with D possibly being TRBD2 (5 bases). This TCR came from an older man with active or convalescent COVID-19. The material sequenced was peripheral blood. CDR3 region: CASALAGRQTQYF. CDR3 bases: TGTGCCAGCGCTCTAGCAGGCCGGCAGACCCAGTACTTC.